The 21 T cell receptor beta chains below come from one sample, sequenced in a study of blood T cell repertoires in COVID-19. Method: immunoSEQ multiplex PCR; TCRdb's copy keeps in-frame clones and lacks some. The sample contains fewer than 90,000 clones, just under 80% of which appear only once. Material: peripheral blood. The receptors were sampled from a man in his 70s with COVID-19, enrolled during active disease.

The chain couples TRBV2 to TRBJ1-2, with 7 nucleotides matching TRBD1. The V gene's germline CDR1 is SNHLY and CDR2 FYNNEI. The CDR3 is 17 residues long. V shed 7 bases, J shed 8 bases, and the junction held 22 bases outside the gene matches. DNA for the CDR3: TGTGCCAGCACCCCCCTCCGACAGGGTAGGGGCGGTATAGGCTACACCTTC. Its protein product is CASTPLRQGRGGIGYTF.

The rearrangement uses TRBV28 and TRBJ2-1; 8 bases map to TRBD2. CDR3 length: 16 amino acids. Losses at the gene ends were 6 bases for V and 4 bases for J; bases not matched to a gene: 11. Germline V gene data show CDR1 as MDHEN and CDR2 as SYDVKM. The CDR3 coding sequence is TGTGCCAGCAGCCTGTATACTAGCGGAGTATACAATGAGCAGTTCTTC. It encodes CASSLYTSGVYNEQFF.

A note on this clone: A read error may explain this, as a much larger clone is one base away. The gene calls are TRBV7-2 and TRBJ1-3; D might be TRBD1 (5 bases). With 3 bases removed from V and 2 bases from J, the gap between germline ends came to 11 bases. The CDR3 runs 15 residues. Germline V gene data show CDR1 as SGHTA and CDR2 as FQGNSA. The CDR3 protein is CASSFSGGTGNTIYF. In DNA, the CDR3 is TGTGCCAGCAGCTTTTCGGGGGGGACTGGAAACACCATATATTTT.

This clone was recorded at least ten times. This sequence joins TRBV5-1 and TRBJ2-7; a possible D gene is TRBD2 (6 bases). CDR3 length: 14 residues. Germline loops: CDR1 SGHRS, CDR2 YFSETQ. Trimming removed 2 bases at V and 3 bases at J, with 12 bases between. The CDR3 DNA follows: TGCGCCAGCAGCTTCGGAGGGGCCAACTACGAGCAGTACTTC. Amino acids: CASSFGGANYEQYF.

This chain joins TRBV11-3 and TRBJ1-3, with D tentatively TRBD1 (5 bases). The V gene lost 7 bases and the J gene lost 3 bases, with 13 bases spanning the gap. Germline V gives CDR1 SGHNT, CDR2 YENEEA. This CDR3 has 14 residues. The CDR3 DNA reads TGTGCCAGCACCACCCCCAGGGATGGAAACACCATATATTTT. Its protein is CASTTPRDGNTIYF.

This clone was counted a few times. The chain couples TRBV28 to TRBJ1-5, with 10 nucleotides matching TRBD1. V gave up 5 bases and J gave up 3 bases; unmatched junction bases: 7. Germline CDR1 is MDHEN and CDR2 is SYDVKM. The CDR3 is made up of 16 amino acids. CDR3 sequence (DNA): TGTGCCAGCAGTCGACCCGGGACAGGGGCCAATCAGCCCCAGCATTTT. Amino acid sequence: CASSRPGTGANQPQHF.

The chain uses TRBV9 and TRBJ1-3; D gene uncertain. The CDR3 runs 15 residues. Deletions cut 0 bases from V and 4 bases from J, with 11 bases between. CDR1 and CDR2 (germline): SGDLS, YYNGEE. CDR3 sequence reads: CASSVDGGSGNTIYF. CDR3 nucleotides: TGTGCCAGCAGCGTAGATGGAGGATCAGGAAACACCATATATTTT.

The chain couples TRBV20-1 to TRBJ1-4; perhaps TRBD1 as D (5 bases). Germline V lookup: CDR1 DFQATT, CDR2 SNEGSKA (reference sequence). The CDR3 contains 11 residues. V was pared by 5 bases and J by 10 bases, with 11 bases between. The CDR3: CSAFQGAKLFF. In DNA, the CDR3 is TGCAGTGCTTTCCAGGGTGCAAAACTGTTTTTT.

The chain uses TRBV9 and TRBJ1-6; possible D gene TRBD1, 6 bases. CDR3 length equals 14 residues. Trimming pared 4 bases from V and 5 bases from J, leaving 10 bases between. Looked up from germline, CDR1 is SGDLS and CDR2 is YYNGEE. This CDR3 is CASSQGTHNSPLHF. CDR3 DNA: TGTGCCAGCAGCCAGGGGACACATAATTCACCCCTCCACTTT.

The chain recombines TRBV30 with TRBJ1-3; D may be TRBD1 (5 bases). CDR3 length: 14 amino acids. Germline values: CDR1 GTSNPN, CDR2 SVGIG (reference sequence). Trimming left V 0 bases short and J 5 bases short, with 11 bases between. The CDR3, as DNA: TGTGCCTGGAGTGTGGGGCAGGGAAGAAACACCATATATTTT. This gives the protein CAWSVGQGRNTIYF.

V is TRBV7-2 and J is TRBJ1-6, with no clear D. Germline loops: CDR1 SGHTA, CDR2 FQGNSA. V was shortened by 0 bases and J by 8 bases, with 11 bases between the two germline ends. This CDR3 spans 15 amino acids. The CDR3 here is CASSLATASYSPLHF. CDR3 nucleotides: TGTGCCAGCAGCTTAGCCACAGCAAGTTATTCACCCCTCCACTTT.

V is TRBV10-1 and J is TRBJ2-3; 8 bases match TRBD2. V shed 6 bases, J shed 4 bases, and the junction held 9 bases outside the gene matches. This CDR3 has 15 residues. CDR1 and CDR2 from the germline V gene are WNHNN and SYGVQD (reference sequence). This CDR3 is CASSVGLGGADTQYF. CDR3 DNA: TGCGCCAGCAGCGTGGGACTAGGAGGCGCAGATACGCAGTATTTT.

As DNA, the CDR3 is TGTGCCAGCAGCTTGGGAAGCGGGAGTGCCTACAATGAGCAGTTCTTC. This gives the protein CASSLGSGSAYNEQFF. The rearrangement links TRBV5-8 to TRBJ2-1; TRBD2 matches at 8 bases. The V gene's germline CDR1 is SGHTS and CDR2 YDEGEE. This CDR3 is built from 16 residues. The V and J ends lost 0 bases and 2 bases, in that order; junction bases with no gene match: 4. The full variable domain, in which reference TRBV5-8 and TRBJ2-1 provide the parts outside the CDR3, is EAGVTQSPTHLIKTRGQQATLRCSPISGHTSVYWYQQALGLGLQFLLWYDEGEERNRGNFPPRFSGRQFPNYSSELNVNALELEDSALYLCASSLGSGSAYNEQFFGPGTRLTVL.

The rearrangement joins TRBV6-6 to TRBJ1-1, with TRBD1 as a possible D gene (6 bases). This CDR3 is 16 amino acids long. Germline-derived CDR1 and CDR2 are MNHNY and SVGAGI (reference sequence). Trimming left V 3 bases short and J 1 base short, with 15 bases between. Here the CDR3 DNA reads TGTGCCAGCAGTTATCCGCAGGGGCTCTCGAACACTGAAGCTTTCTTT. This encodes CASSYPQGLSNTEAFF.

The gene calls are TRBV7-9 and TRBJ1-2, with D perhaps TRBD1 (5 bases). CDR1 is SEHNR, CDR2 FQNEAQ, per germline (reference sequence). Trimming took off 5 bases at V and 4 bases at J, with 11 bases between the two ends. The CDR3 runs 13 residues. The CDR3 protein is CASSPRGVYGYTF. The CDR3 DNA reads as TGTGCCAGCAGCCCCCGGGGGGTCTATGGCTACACCTTC. Looking up the rest from reference TRBV7-9 and TRBJ1-2 gives the full variable domain: DTGVSQNPRHKITKRGQNVTFRCDPISEHNRLYWYRQTLGQGPEFLTYFQNEAQLEKSRLLSDRFSAERPKGSFSTLEIQRTEQGDSAMYLCASSPRGVYGYTFGSGTRLTVV.

This chain uses TRBV19 with TRBJ1-4, with 8 bases fitting TRBD1. The V segment lost 4 bases and the J segment 8 bases; nucleotides outside the gene matches: 15. Germline V gene data show CDR1 as LNHDA and CDR2 as SQIVND (reference sequence). The CDR3 has 17 residues. The CDR3 reads CASSRRTGTGVREKLFF. The CDR3 nucleotides are TGTGCCAGTAGTAGGAGAACCGGGACAGGAGTACGAGAAAAACTGTTTTTT.

This clone was seen a few times. This chain uses TRBV19 with TRBJ2-1; 9 bases align to TRBD1. Trimming took 4 bases from V and 4 from J; bases not matched to a gene: 11. Germline V gene lookup returns CDR1 LNHDA and CDR2 SQIVND (reference sequence). CDR3 length: 17 residues. The CDR3 nucleotides read TGTGCCAGTAGTAAAACCACCGGGACAGGGTTGTACAATGAGCAGTTCTTC. Encoded protein: CASSKTTGTGLYNEQFF.

As DNA, the CDR3 is TGTGCCAGCTCACCACCCCATCCGGGAGCTAACTATGGCTACACCTTC. Translation: CASSPPHPGANYGYTF. The V call is TRBV18, the J call TRBJ1-2; D gene ambiguous. Looked up from germline, CDR1 is KGHSH and CDR2 is LQKENI. The CDR3 totals 16 residues. V was cut by 0 bases and J by 0 bases, with 11 bases left in between.

The chain has TRBV29-1 and TRBJ2-7; possible D gene TRBD1, 6 bases. The CDR3 extends over 13 amino acids. V lost 7 bases, J lost 5 bases, and 18 bases lay in between. CDR1 SQVTM and CDR2 ANQGSEA come from the germline V gene. DNA for the CDR3: TGCAGCGCCCGACAGGCCCGGGCGCACGAGCAGTACTTC. It codes for CSARQARAHEQYF.

The chain carries TRBV6-1 and TRBJ1-6; 8 nucleotides line up with TRBD1. Germline V CDR1 and CDR2: MNHNS, SASEGT. The junction had 8 bases not matched to a gene; V was cut back by 3 bases and J by 7 bases. The CDR3 runs to 16 residues. CDR3 coding DNA: TGTGCCAGCAGTGAGGTGGACAGGGCTCGAAATTCACCCCTCCACTTT. Protein: CASSEVDRARNSPLHF.

This clone is judged medium-sized. V is TRBV7-2 and J is TRBJ2-7; 7 nucleotides align to TRBD2. The CDR3 runs to 12 residues. Germline CDR1 reads SGHTA; CDR2 reads FQGNSA. The J segment lost 2 bases and the V segment lost 7 bases, leaving 2 bases of the junction unmatched. The CDR3 DNA reads as TGTGCCAGCATGGCGGGGGCCTACGAGCAGTACTTC. Translated, it gives CASMAGAYEQYF.